Listed below are T cell receptor beta chains from one sample, sequenced in a study of T-cell memory formation after mild COVID-19. TCRdb independently ran MiXCR on the 5' RACE reads; one entry per CDR3 protein. The data contain about 400,000 distinct CDR3 sequences, less than 25% of them singletons. Sequencing was carried out using PBMCs or a T cell subset sorted from them (not recorded which). Every receptor here comes from an adult woman who had mild COVID-19 (a few samples of this study predate the infection). Cell type and time point are not known. Both conserved end residues are part of each CDR3. Each record gives: CDR3 DNA, CDR3 protein, clone size, V gene, D gene, J gene, CDR3 length. D genes are given only for firm matches. Expanded clones get a size class; other rows say once, few or many, or leave the size out.

cdr3_nt: TGTGCCATCGACAGCCCCAATGAAAAACTGTTTTTT; cdr3_aa: CAIDSPNEKLFF; clone_size: few; v_call: TRBV6-1; d_call: NA; j_call: TRBJ1-4; cdr3_length: 12
cdr3_nt: TGTGCCAGCAGCGCTGCCCCTGGGACTAGCGGACACACAGATACGCAGTATTTT; cdr3_aa: CASSAAPGTSGHTDTQYF; clone_size: few; v_call: TRBV7-9; d_call: TRBD2; j_call: TRBJ2-3; cdr3_length: 18
cdr3_nt: TGTGCCAGCAGCAGACAGAGTAGCTCCTACAATGAGCAGTTCTTC; cdr3_aa: CASSRQSSSYNEQFF; clone_size: few; v_call: TRBV3-1; d_call: NA; j_call: TRBJ2-1; cdr3_length: 15
cdr3_nt: TGTGCCATCTCCAGCAACGGAGGCTATGGCTACACCTTC; cdr3_aa: CAISSNGGYGYTF; clone_size: NA; v_call: TRBV10-3; d_call: NA; j_call: TRBJ1-2; cdr3_length: 13
cdr3_nt: TGTGCCAGCAGTGCCGGGGGGGCTAGCGGGAGACCTGACAATGAGCAGTTCTTC; cdr3_aa: CASSAGGASGRPDNEQFF; clone_size: few; v_call: TRBV9; d_call: TRBD2; j_call: TRBJ2-1; cdr3_length: 18
cdr3_nt: TGTGCCAGCAGTTATGCGACAGGGGGCCAATATTTCTCCTACGAGCAGTACTTC; cdr3_aa: CASSYATGGQYFSYEQYF; clone_size: few; v_call: TRBV11-2; d_call: TRBD1; j_call: TRBJ2-7; cdr3_length: 18
cdr3_nt: TGTGCCAGCAGTTTAGAGAGGGTGGTGGATACGCAGTATTTT; cdr3_aa: CASSLERVVDTQYF; clone_size: NA; v_call: TRBV12-3/TRBV12-4; d_call: NA; j_call: TRBJ2-3; cdr3_length: 14
cdr3_nt: TGTGCCAGCAGCTTTGACAGGGGGCACACCGGGGAGCTGTTTTTT; cdr3_aa: CASSFDRGHTGELFF; clone_size: NA; v_call: TRBV5-4; d_call: TRBD1; j_call: TRBJ2-2; cdr3_length: 15
cdr3_nt: TGTGCCAGCAGCCACCTATGGGCGGGATCACCCCTCCACTTT; cdr3_aa: CASSHLWAGSPLHF; clone_size: few; v_call: TRBV6-6; d_call: NA; j_call: TRBJ1-6; cdr3_length: 14
cdr3_nt: TGTGCCAGCAGTGTGGCCCTTTTGGACGAGCAGTACTTC; cdr3_aa: CASSVALLDEQYF; clone_size: NA; v_call: TRBV25-1; d_call: NA; j_call: TRBJ2-7; cdr3_length: 13
cdr3_nt: TGTGCCAGCAGTTTTTCGTCGGAGACCCAGTACTTC; cdr3_aa: CASSFSSETQYF; clone_size: many; v_call: TRBV7-6; d_call: NA; j_call: TRBJ2-5; cdr3_length: 12
cdr3_nt: TGTGCCAGCAGTGAATTCGGACAGGGGGCCTACGAGCAGTACTTC; cdr3_aa: CASSEFGQGAYEQYF; clone_size: NA; v_call: TRBV2; d_call: TRBD1; j_call: TRBJ2-7; cdr3_length: 15
cdr3_nt: TGTGCCAGCAGCCCGGGACAGAACTATGGCTACACCTTC; cdr3_aa: CASSPGQNYGYTF; clone_size: many; v_call: TRBV7-9; d_call: TRBD1; j_call: TRBJ1-2; cdr3_length: 13
cdr3_nt: TGTGCCAGCACGGATCGGGGGGAAGCTTTCTTT; cdr3_aa: CASTDRGEAFF; clone_size: NA; v_call: TRBV3-1; d_call: NA; j_call: TRBJ1-1; cdr3_length: 11
cdr3_nt: TGCGCCAGCAGCCAAGATGGCGGCGGGGGGGCTTTGGATACGCAGTATTTT; cdr3_aa: CASSQDGGGGALDTQYF; clone_size: NA; v_call: TRBV4-1; d_call: TRBD2; j_call: TRBJ2-3; cdr3_length: 17
cdr3_nt: TGCAGTGCTAGAGATTTTCGGAGGGACGAGCAGTACTTC; cdr3_aa: CSARDFRRDEQYF; clone_size: NA; v_call: TRBV20-1; d_call: NA; j_call: TRBJ2-7; cdr3_length: 13
cdr3_nt: TGTGCCAGCAGTCCCCGACCTCGAGGTACTAATGAAAAACTGTTTTTT; cdr3_aa: CASSPRPRGTNEKLFF; clone_size: few; v_call: TRBV27; d_call: NA; j_call: TRBJ1-4; cdr3_length: 16
cdr3_nt: TGTGCCAGCAGCTTAGAACCGGCGGGACAGTATAATTCACCCCTCCACTTT; cdr3_aa: CASSLEPAGQYNSPLHF; clone_size: few; v_call: TRBV7-6; d_call: TRBD1; j_call: TRBJ1-6; cdr3_length: 17